This entry concerns a single T cell receptor (beta chain). Its antigen is unknown. No base qualities exist here, and no much larger clone lies one base off it. This same CDR3 is encoded by further DNA sequences in the sample. This record belongs to a study of shared clonotypes between healthy human individuals (dated by TCRdb to the early 2020s). For the study in its entirety: The cohort included a few men and a couple of women between 18 and 49 years of age. The study deeply sequenced blood TCR repertoires of about five healthy adults to estimate repertoire size and the extent of clonotype sharing between individuals. Per donor, three plates each were used for CD4 naive and CD4 memory, two for CD8 naive, and one for CD8 memory. Each donor's leukapheresis produced roughly between roughly 0.85 and 9.5 billion PBMCs. To increase sequencing depth and limit assay-specific biases, TCR repertoire library preparation and sequencing were carried out by different laboratories using diverse techniques.

Using the deep immunoSEQ assay, multiplex PCR amplified TCR CDR3 regions from genomic DNA. Extracted genomic DNA from each cell subset was distributed evenly across all wells of several immunoSEQ 96-well plates, and each plate was treated as a replicate. For sorted subsets, each replicate PCR was loaded with approximately 190 ng genomic DNA, equivalent to about 30,000 T cell genomes. Purified libraries were measured with a Qubit 3.0 fluorometer, size-checked on a Bioanalyzer 2100, and measured again with the KAPA Library Quantification kit. Each immunoSEQ 96-well plate was sequenced on its own single-read 150-cycle Illumina NextSeq 550 flow cell. Per the source publication's procedure: Because the immunoSEQ output held only junctional sequences and lacked quality scores, the filtering could not match the filtering applied to full-length reads. Sequences were annotated with PyIR, a Python wrapper for IgBLAST v1.9, using IMGT germline references to assign V/J genes and CDR3. Reads were filtered out if the reads had weak V/J assignments (E-value above 1e-6), no CDR3, stop codons, out-of-frame junctions, or ambiguous translated residues. V3J clonotypes were defined as sequences sharing an identical inferred V gene, J gene, and CDR3 amino acid sequence. Percentage overlap between repertoires was calculated by dividing the number of shared unique clonotypes by the size of the smaller repertoire. RTK rarefaction, the Chao1 estimator, and Recon v2.1 estimates of unobserved clonotypes were used to assess repertoire richness. Generation probabilities for all TCRbeta clonotypes obtained by the gDNA method from four donors were computed using OLGA. As stored in TCRdb, this immuneACCESS dataset retains in-frame rearrangements with V and J assigned. A fraction of the clones does not appear; measured against another copy, unresolved V genes explain less than half of the discrepancy, and the remainder lacks a known reason. That table is the source of V, J and clone size, and D and trimming were worked out from the DNA. The sample yields approximately 700,000 clones; more than 70% were counted once. The ten largest clones represent around 2% of the sample.

The donors were healthy, HIV-negative adults with no recently reported acute infections or vaccinations. Every donor was a Caucasian adult living in Nashville, Tennessee, USA. CD4+ T cells were enriched through magnetic negative selection, after which naive cells were positively selected on CD45RA and the remaining negative fraction served as the memory subset. Blood was obtained by leukapheresis, after which PBMCs were separated by Ficoll-Histopaque density gradient centrifugation and cryopreserved in liquid nitrogen vapor phase. Purity and quantity of every magnetically sorted T cell population were checked by analytical flow cytometry. Each sorted fraction had its genomic DNA isolated and then quantified by UV absorbance on a Nanodrop 2000c. Here is what the overall study found, with its caveats: Incomplete sequencing was indicated by rarefaction of sorted-subset datasets, despite the large sequencing depth. About 4.5% of naive CD4, roughly 3.5% of naive CD8, approximately 2.2% of memory CD4, and less than 0.45% of memory CD8 clonotypes were shared across four donors. Higher generation probabilities were observed for clonotypes shared by all four sorted-subset donors than for non-shared clonotypes. Only blood was sampled, and tissue TCR repertoires likely differ from those in blood. Because the study included a small number of donors, the genetic and exposure-history diversity represented was limited. Pairwise subsampling indicated that sequencing depth was expected to affect the degree of clonotype sharing among donors. Estimated clonotype richness was generally larger for naive than for memory subsets.

What was sequenced was memory CD4+ T cells sorted from blood. Interpreted using the paper, the cell subset or site label stands for: CD45RA-negative fraction. The origin of this receptor is a woman in her 30s in good health.

The CDR3 protein is CASSLDREETQYF. In nucleotides, the sequence is TGTGCCAGCAGCTTAGACAGGGAGGAGACCCAGTACTTC. Here the chain combines TRBV5-4 and TRBJ2-5, and 7 junction bases match TRBD1. CDR1 and CDR2 are drawn from the germline V gene (reference sequence): SGHNT, YYREEE. V loses 2 bases at its end and J loses 5 bases; junction bases beyond the gene matches: 3. The CDR3 sequence holds 13 residues, the cysteine and phenylalanine included. Of all the DNA, just the CDR3 is kept, 39 bases in frame from base 1.